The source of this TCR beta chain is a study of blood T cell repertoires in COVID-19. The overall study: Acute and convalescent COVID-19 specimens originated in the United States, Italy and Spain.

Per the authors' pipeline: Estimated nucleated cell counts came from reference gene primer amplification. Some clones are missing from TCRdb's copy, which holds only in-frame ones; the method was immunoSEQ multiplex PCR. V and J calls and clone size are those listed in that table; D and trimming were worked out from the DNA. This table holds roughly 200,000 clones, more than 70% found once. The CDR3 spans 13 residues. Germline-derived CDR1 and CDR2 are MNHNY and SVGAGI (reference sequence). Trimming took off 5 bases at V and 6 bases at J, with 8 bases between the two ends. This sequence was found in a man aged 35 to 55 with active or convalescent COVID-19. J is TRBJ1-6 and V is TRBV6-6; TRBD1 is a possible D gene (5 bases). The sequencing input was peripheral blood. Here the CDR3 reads CASSMTVNSPLHF. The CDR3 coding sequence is TGTGCCAGCAGTATGACAGTTAATTCACCCCTCCACTTT.